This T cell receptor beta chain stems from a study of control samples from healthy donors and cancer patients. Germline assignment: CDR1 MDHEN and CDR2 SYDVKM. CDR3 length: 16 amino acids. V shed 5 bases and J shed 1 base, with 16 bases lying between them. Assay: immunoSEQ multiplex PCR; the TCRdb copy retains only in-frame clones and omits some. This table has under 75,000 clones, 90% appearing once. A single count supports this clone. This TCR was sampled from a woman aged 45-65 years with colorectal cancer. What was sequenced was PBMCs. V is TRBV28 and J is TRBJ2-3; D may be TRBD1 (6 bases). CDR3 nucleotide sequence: TGTGCCAGCAGTCCGTCGGACAGATACCGCACAGATACGCAGTATTTT. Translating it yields CASSPSDRYRTDTQYF.